These 27 T cell receptor beta chains originate from one sample sequenced in a study of T-cell memory formation after mild COVID-19. TCRdb re-called the 5' RACE reads through MiXCR, storing one row per CDR3 protein. Of about 390,000 distinct CDR3 sequences listed, approximately 15% are singletons. The sequencing input was PBMCs or a T cell subset sorted from them (not recorded which). Receptors were obtained from a man younger than 35 who had mild COVID-19 (a few samples of this study predate the infection). Cell type and time point are not known.

This clonotype was seen more than once but under ten times. The chain combines TRBV10-3 with TRBJ2-3, with 8 nucleotides matching TRBD1. CDR1 is ENHRY, CDR2 SYGVKD, per germline. With 10 bases clipped from V and 4 bases from J, the junction kept 7 bases outside the gene matches. The CDR3 has 13 amino acids. CDR3 bases: TGTGCCACTGGGGACAGGCCCTCAGATACGCAGTATTTT. Encoded protein: CATGDRPSDTQYF.

Only a few counts were recorded for this clonotype. J is TRBJ2-3 and V is TRBV4-2; 7 nucleotides align to TRBD2. The CDR3 is made up of 16 amino acids. The V and J ends lost 1 base and 4 bases, in that order; junction bases with no gene match: 8. CDR1 and CDR2 (germline): LGHNA, YNFKEQ. The CDR3 protein is CASSQGLRGVPDTQYF. The CDR3 coding sequence is TGTGCCAGCAGCCAAGGTTTACGGGGGGTCCCAGATACGCAGTATTTT.

The gene calls are TRBV7-2 and TRBJ2-3; TRBD2 matches at 11 bases. The CDR3 contains 15 residues. Unmatched junction bases numbered 9, after V lost 7 bases and J lost 6 bases. Germline values: CDR1 SGHTA, CDR2 FQGNSA. CDR3 DNA sequence: TGTGCCAGCAACCCACTAGCGGGGGCGGGGGATACGCAGTATTTT. It codes for CASNPLAGAGDTQYF.

DNA of the CDR3: TGTGCCAGCAGTTTGTTTTCAGGGAAGGCGAATTCACCCCTCCACTTT. It specifies CASSLFSGKANSPLHF. The chain combines TRBV27 with TRBJ1-6; tentatively, D is TRBD1 (5 bases). The germline gives CDR1 MNHEY, CDR2 SMNVEV (reference sequence). There are 16 residues in the CDR3. V was shortened by 3 bases and J by 7 bases, with 16 bases between the two germline ends.

This clonotype showed up many times. This rearrangement joins TRBV5-6 to TRBJ1-1; TRBD1 might be the D (6 bases). CDR3 length: 18 residues. The germline CDR1 and CDR2 sequences are SGHDT and YYEEEE. V gave up 4 bases and J gave up 1 base, with 23 bases separating them. CDR3 sequence reads: CASSLLGGGWGENTEAFF. The DNA for the CDR3 is TGTGCCAGCAGCCTGCTTGGGGGGGGCTGGGGTGAGAACACTGAAGCTTTCTTT.

The CDR3: CAITRTQQSANYGYTF. CDR3 coding DNA: TGTGCCATCACCCGCACTCAACAGAGCGCTAACTATGGCTACACCTTC. The V gene is TRBV10-3, the J gene TRBJ1-2; D is unresolved. Trimming removed 7 bases at V and 0 bases at J, with 18 bases between. The CDR3 has 16 residues. CDR1 and CDR2 (germline): ENHRY, SYGVKD.

In its sample, this clonotype was seen many times. The V gene is TRBV20-1, the J gene TRBJ2-3; D unresolved. The germline V and J ends were trimmed by 6 bases and 6 bases, with 10 bases remaining between them. The CDR3 totals 11 residues. Germline V lookup: CDR1 DFQATT, CDR2 SNEGSKA (reference sequence). The CDR3 reads CSAGRRDTQYF. CDR3 nucleotide sequence: TGCAGTGCGGGCCGTCGGGATACGCAGTATTTT.

The chain combines TRBV2 with TRBJ1-2; D might be TRBD1 (5 bases). V was cut by 9 bases and J by 8 bases, with 19 bases left in between. The CDR3 runs 13 residues. Germline V CDR1 and CDR2: SNHLY, FYNNEI. The DNA of the CDR3 is TGTGCCAGTACGGCGGAGGGGTCCTGGGGCTACACCTTC. Encoded protein: CASTAEGSWGYTF.

This clonotype was seen more than once but under ten times. The chain joins TRBV12-3 or TRBV12-4 to TRBJ2-2; D remains unclear. CDR3 size: 14 residues. V was pared by 2 bases and J by 4 bases, with 8 bases between. The CDR3 spells CASSLFRVTGELFF. The DNA for the CDR3 is TGTGCCAGCAGTTTATTTAGGGTCACCGGGGAGCTGTTTTTT.

This chain uses TRBV12-3 or TRBV12-4 with TRBJ1-1; no clear D gene. V lost 7 bases and J lost 5, with 11 bases in between. This CDR3 region has 12 residues. This chain's CDR3 is CASTWEATEAFF. The CDR3 DNA reads TGTGCCAGCACCTGGGAGGCAACTGAAGCTTTCTTT.

This chain connects TRBV29-1 to TRBJ1-1, with D possibly TRBD1 on 5 matching bases. V was clipped by 3 bases and J by 5 bases, with 10 bases between them. The length of the CDR3 is 12 residues. In germline, CDR1 is SQVTM, CDR2 ANQGSEA. The CDR3, as DNA: TGCAGCGTTGACAGGGAAGGTACTGAAGCTTTCTTT. It encodes CSVDREGTEAFF.

This clonotype was seen only a few times. This chain links TRBV4-3 with TRBJ2-3; TRBD2 agrees at 7 bases. Per the germline V gene, CDR1 is LGHNA and CDR2 is YSLEER. J gave up 6 bases and V 0 bases, and 12 bases lay outside the gene matches. The CDR3 runs to 17 residues. CDR3 amino acids: CASSQDYLWGGSDTQYF. The CDR3 region has the DNA TGCGCCAGCAGCCAAGATTATCTATGGGGGGGATCTGATACGCAGTATTTT.

There are a few counts of this clonotype. CDR3 amino acids: CASSSPSSGSGTDTQYF. The CDR3 region has the DNA TGTGCCAGCAGCTCGCCCTCATCGGGTAGTGGCACAGATACGCAGTATTTT. The V and J genes are TRBV5-8 and TRBJ2-3; D remains unclear. Per germline, CDR1 SGHTS and CDR2 YDEGEE. V was trimmed by 3 bases and J by 1 base, leaving 18 bases between them. CDR3 size: 17 residues.

This clonotype showed up just a few times. The rearrangement links TRBV11-2 to TRBJ2-4; no clear D. CDR1 and CDR2 from the germline V gene are SGHAT and FQNNGV. V lost 3 bases to trimming and J lost 6 bases, with 12 bases between them. This CDR3 contains 14 residues. In nucleotides, the CDR3 is TGTGCCAGCAGCTTTATCACCTTAGGAAACATTCAGTACTTC. Translating gives CASSFITLGNIQYF.

In its sample, this clonotype was seen many times. The chain has TRBV7-2 and TRBJ2-6, with D perhaps TRBD1 (5 bases). Trimming pared 5 bases from V and 1 base from J, leaving 9 bases between. Germline V gene data show CDR1 as SGHTA and CDR2 as FQGNSA. There are 15 residues in the CDR3. For the CDR3, the DNA is TGTGCCAGCAGCCCCAGGGCTTCTGGGGCCAACGTCCTGACTTTC. It translates to CASSPRASGANVLTF.

The chain carries TRBV12-3 or TRBV12-4 and TRBJ1-5; D is unclear. This CDR3 is built from 13 residues. The V gene lost 1 base and the J gene lost 5 bases, with 6 bases spanning the gap. The chain's CDR3 is CASSLGEHQPQHF. In DNA, the CDR3 is TGTGCCAGCAGTTTAGGGGAGCATCAGCCCCAGCATTTT.

V gene TRBV7-6 combines with J gene TRBJ1-1, with TRBD1 as a possible D gene (5 bases). V was clipped by 10 bases and J by 0 bases, with 15 bases between them. The CDR3 loop spans 14 amino acids. Germline CDR1 and CDR2: SGHVS and FNYEAQ. CDR3 in DNA: TGTGCCATAAGTACCGCAGGGATGAACACTGAAGCTTTCTTT. It specifies CAISTAGMNTEAFF.

J is TRBJ1-5 and V is TRBV4-1; possible D gene TRBD1, 5 bases. Trimming left V 0 bases short and J 3 bases short, with 12 bases between. The CDR3 consists of 16 residues. Germline V gene sequence: CDR1 MGHRA, CDR2 YSYEKL. This chain's CDR3 is CASSQEIYRNNQPQHF. The CDR3 DNA reads TGCGCCAGCAGCCAAGAGATTTACAGGAACAATCAGCCCCAGCATTTT.

The chain combines TRBV2 with TRBJ2-2; a weak D match, TRBD2 (6 bases). V was clipped by 11 bases and J by 2 bases, with 15 bases between them. Germline V gene lookup returns CDR1 SNHLY and CDR2 FYNNEI. The CDR3 has 14 amino acids. The CDR3 loop is CAVRGLLNTGELFF. The CDR3 DNA is TGTGCCGTTAGGGGACTTCTAAACACCGGGGAGCTGTTTTTT.

This chain uses TRBV10-3 with TRBJ2-3; D is perhaps TRBD2 (7 bases). Trimming took 11 bases from V and 6 from J, leaving 24 bases between them. This CDR3 has 15 residues. Germline V CDR1 and CDR2: ENHRY, SYGVKD. The DNA of the CDR3 is TGTGCCGGGGGGGGGCCGACCCATTGGGCCGATACGCAGTATTTT. Translation gives CAGGGPTHWADTQYF.

In its sample, this clonotype was seen a few times. The genes are TRBV2 and TRBJ2-1; 7 positions agree with TRBD2. This CDR3 region has 14 residues. Trimming at V came to 0 bases and at J to 9 bases, leaving 5 bases not matched to a gene. CDR1 is SNHLY, CDR2 FYNNEI, per germline. CDR3 nucleotide sequence: TGTGCCAGCAGTGAAGCGCTGTGGGAGGGTGAGCAGTTCTTC. Encoded protein: CASSEALWEGEQFF.

This clonotype has only a few counts. The V call is TRBV5-1, the J call TRBJ1-1; unclear D gene. The CDR3 is 13 amino acids. Germline assignment: CDR1 SGHRS and CDR2 YFSETQ. Trimming pared 0 bases from V and 5 bases from J, leaving 8 bases between. CDR3 nucleotide sequence: TGCGCCAGCAGCTTGGCGGAGCAGACTGAAGCTTTCTTT. Encoded protein: CASSLAEQTEAFF.

The V and J genes are TRBV4-2 and TRBJ1-3, with D unclear. The CDR3 runs to 17 residues. Per germline, CDR1 LGHNA and CDR2 YNFKEQ. V dropped 3 bases and J dropped 0 bases, with 15 bases sitting between them. The CDR3 reads CASSQLNGRFSGNTIYF. As DNA, the CDR3 is TGTGCCAGCAGCCAGTTAAATGGACGGTTCTCTGGAAACACCATATATTTT.

The V call is TRBV12-3 or TRBV12-4, the J call TRBJ1-5, with TRBD1 matching over 7 bases. V lost 5 bases and J lost 4; bases outside the gene matches: 11. This CDR3 is 16 amino acids long. CDR3 nucleotide sequence: TGTGCCAGCAGTCCTCGAGCGGACAGGAGGAATCAGCCCCAGCATTTT. Residues: CASSPRADRRNQPQHF.

This chain links TRBV15 with TRBJ2-5; 10 nucleotides match TRBD1. This CDR3 is 15 amino acids long. Trimming took 3 bases from V and 4 from J; bases not matched to a gene: 5. Germline CDR1 reads LNHNV; CDR2 reads YYDKDF (reference sequence). As DNA, the CDR3 is TGTGCCACCAGCAGGACAGGGGGCGCGGGAGAGACCCAGTACTTC. Protein sequence: CATSRTGGAGETQYF.

This clonotype came up a few times. This chain links TRBV6-1 with TRBJ1-1; D uncertain. This CDR3 has 13 residues. CDR1 is MNHNS and CDR2 is SASEGT in the germline V gene. V was cut by 0 bases and J by 4 bases, with 6 bases left in between. CDR3 sequence (DNA): TGTGCCAGCAGTGAAGCAGGAGGCACTGAAGCTTTCTTT. Translated, it gives CASSEAGGTEAFF.

The rearrangement joins TRBV5-4 to TRBJ1-1; no clear D. Trimming took 4 bases from V and 2 from J, leaving 15 bases between them. Germline V gene data show CDR1 as SGHNT and CDR2 as YYREEE (reference sequence). CDR3 size: 15 residues. The CDR3 here is CASSGAVQPNTEAFF. The CDR3, as DNA: TGTGCCAGCAGCGGAGCGGTACAGCCCAACACTGAAGCTTTCTTT.